The rows below give T cell receptor beta chains drawn from one sample of a study of naive and memory T cell subsets. TCRdb re-called the UMI-ligation and nested PCR reads through MiXCR, storing one row per CDR3 protein. The sample holds over 100,000 distinct CDR3 sequences, approximately 15% seen once. The sample was naive CD8+ T cells from blood. Receptors were obtained from a human donor in good health. The CDR3 runs from the conserved cysteine through the conserved F or W. A D gene is named only where the DNA matches it firmly. The size entry is marked missing in some rows and otherwise reads once, few, many or a size class.

d_gene,v_gene,j_gene,abundance,CDR3aa,CDR3nt
NA,TRBV7-9,TRBJ2-1,NA,CASSLFSGDNEQFF,TGTGCCAGCAGCTTGTTTTCCGGGGACAATGAGCAGTTCTTC
NA,TRBV12-3/TRBV12-4,TRBJ2-5,many,CASSFIGFPARETQYF,TGTGCCAGCAGTTTTATTGGCTTCCCAGCCAGGGAGACCCAGTACTTC
NA,TRBV15,TRBJ2-3,few,CATSTGVGGRSTDTQYF,TGTGCCACCAGCACCGGTGTAGGGGGGAGGAGCACAGATACGCAGTATTTT
NA,TRBV12-3/TRBV12-4,TRBJ1-4,few,CASSSHRSPREKLFF,TGTGCCAGCAGCTCCCACCGGAGCCCGAGAGAAAAACTGTTTTTT
TRBD2,TRBV20-1,TRBJ2-1,few,CSATDASGRAGYEQFF,TGCAGTGCTACGGATGCTAGCGGGAGGGCCGGTTATGAGCAGTTCTTC
NA,TRBV27,TRBJ1-6,NA,CASSLSQSSPLHF,TGTGCCAGCAGTTTATCTCAAAGTTCACCCCTCCACTTT
NA,TRBV4-2,TRBJ1-1,NA,CASSHYGTETANTEAFF,TGTGCCAGCAGCCACTATGGAACCGAAACAGCGAACACTGAAGCTTTCTTT
NA,TRBV7-9,TRBJ2-5,many,CASRPGEGGKETQYF,TGTGCCAGCAGGCCTGGAGAAGGGGGTAAAGAGACCCAGTACTTC
NA,TRBV5-4,TRBJ2-5,few,CASSLVEEETQYF,TGTGCCAGCAGCTTGGTCGAAGAAGAGACCCAGTACTTC
NA,TRBV7-9,TRBJ2-7,few,CASSEGSRTYYEQYF,TGTGCCAGCAGCGAGGGGAGCCGTACTTACTACGAGCAGTACTTC
NA,TRBV5-4,TRBJ1-6,few,CASSLVQDNSPLHF,TGTGCCAGCAGCTTGGTCCAAGATAATTCACCCCTCCACTTT
NA,TRBV6-2/TRBV6-3,TRBJ1-1,many,CASSSTGRRTEAFF,TGTGCCAGCAGTTCCACAGGGCGACGGACTGAAGCTTTCTTT
TRBD1,TRBV7-6,TRBJ1-5,few,CASSAGTGGQPQHF,TGTGCCAGCAGCGCCGGGACAGGGGGCCAGCCCCAGCATTTT
NA,TRBV25-1,TRBJ2-1,many,CASAVLYNEQFF,TGTGCCTCTGCAGTCCTCTACAATGAGCAGTTCTTC
TRBD1,TRBV27,TRBJ2-1,NA,CASSLGAGGRRNEQFF,TGTGCCAGCAGCCTGGGAGCAGGGGGTCGGCGCAATGAGCAGTTCTTC
NA,TRBV6-1,TRBJ1-5,NA,CASSEEGGERGLIQPQHF,TGTGCCAGCAGTGAAGAAGGCGGAGAGAGGGGACTTATACAGCCCCAGCATTTT
TRBD2,TRBV4-2,TRBJ2-1,few,CASSQGLLAGGNEQFF,TGTGCCAGCAGCCAAGGGTTGCTAGCGGGCGGGAATGAGCAGTTCTTC
NA,TRBV6-5,TRBJ1-2,NA,CASSYSLTGNYGYTF,TGTGCCAGCAGTTATTCCCTGACGGGTAACTATGGCTACACCTTC
NA,TRBV20-1,TRBJ1-2,many,CSASGGGRATGYTF,TGCAGTGCCTCCGGGGGTGGCAGGGCGACTGGCTACACCTTC
TRBD2,TRBV7-3,TRBJ2-1,few,CASSLMASGGNEQFF,TGTGCCAGCAGCTTAATGGCTAGCGGGGGAAATGAGCAGTTCTTC
TRBD1,TRBV9,TRBJ1-4,NA,CASSVGRSTGFYNEKLFF,TGTGCCAGCAGCGTGGGCAGATCGACAGGGTTTTATAATGAAAAACTGTTTTTT
NA,TRBV11-2,TRBJ2-7,few,CASSSTVLYEQYF,TGTGCCAGCAGCTCGACAGTATTATACGAGCAGTACTTC
NA,TRBV29-1,TRBJ2-3,few,CSLILGFSTDTQYF,TGCAGCTTAATACTGGGTTTTAGCACAGATACGCAGTATTTT
TRBD2,TRBV11-1,TRBJ2-1,NA,CASSILAGDSDEQFF,TGTGCCAGCAGCATCCTAGCGGGGGACTCTGATGAGCAGTTCTTC
TRBD2,TRBV3-1,TRBJ2-1,NA,CASSQGLAVYNEQFF,TGTGCCAGCAGCCAAGGACTAGCGGTCTACAATGAGCAGTTCTTC
NA,TRBV25-1,TRBJ2-2,NA,CASRNPMTGANTGELFF,TGTGCCAGTCGGAACCCAATGACAGGCGCGAACACCGGGGAGCTGTTTTTT